This T cell receptor (beta chain) stems from a study of T-cell memory formation after mild COVID-19. cDNA libraries for TCR alpha and TCR beta, carrying sample barcodes and UMIs, came from 5'RACE with constant-segment primers. One entry per CDR3 protein results from TCRdb running MiXCR on the 5' RACE reads. The data show 250,000 to 400,000 distinct CDR3 sequences, over 11% seen once. In the case of this clonotype: The antigen is unknown.

Study-wide points: Researchers could not confirm that second-wave clones peaking on day 37 targeted SARS-CoV-2.

Germline V gene data show CDR1 as SGHTA and CDR2 as FQGTGA. The junction had 6 bases not matched to a gene; V was cut back by 4 bases and J by 7 bases. The CDR3 runs to 15 residues. The rearrangement links TRBV7-3 to TRBJ2-1, with 11 bases fitting TRBD1. Sequenced: PBMCs or a T cell subset sorted from them (not recorded which). This TCR derives from a man between 18 and 29 years old who had mild COVID-19 (a few samples of this study predate the infection). Cell type and time point are not known. The CDR3 region is CASSSGTGGSNEQFF. CDR3 DNA: TGTGCCAGCAGCTCCGGGACAGGGGGTTCAAATGAGCAGTTCTTC.